The 22 T cell receptor beta chains presented below share a single source sample, sequenced in a study of beta chain bispecific antibodies for T cell cancers. MiXCR, applied by TCRdb to the 5' RACE reads, yields one record per CDR3 protein. Counted here are about 20,000 distinct CDR3 sequences, roughly 3% occurring once; the ten biggest clones make up more than 30%. Expansion lasted 3 days, with either anti-CD3 antibody OKT3 or CD3/CD28 beads. Antigen specificity for these receptors is unknown. Findings and limits, study-wide: In these mixed samples, most targeted TRBV reads derived from the leukemia cell line.

The sequenced sample consisted of healthy donor T cells cultured with leukemia cells. These receptors all come from a human donor in good health. Some clones in this sample may be carry-over from other donors' samples.

This clonotype was observed at least ten times. The chain recombines TRBV14 with TRBJ2-7; 9 nucleotides line up with TRBD2. The length of the CDR3 is 18 residues. The V gene end was trimmed by 4 bases and the J gene end by 0 bases; junction bases not matched to a gene: 13. Germline CDR1 reads SGHDN; CDR2 reads FVKESK. The CDR3 DNA is TGTGCCAGCAGCCCGGGGTGGGTAGCGGGAGCCAACTCCTACGAGCAGTACTTC. This encodes CASSPGWVAGANSYEQYF.

This clonotype was recorded many times. The genes are TRBV19 and TRBJ2-5; 7 nucleotides agree with TRBD1. V trimming: 3 bases; J trimming: 2 bases; junction bases outside the gene matches: 6. CDR3 length: 15 amino acids. Per germline, CDR1 LNHDA and CDR2 SQIVND (reference sequence). The DNA for the CDR3 is TGTGCCAGTAGTATTACCGGGACAGCTCAAGAGACCCAGTACTTC. This encodes CASSITGTAQETQYF.

In this sample, this clonotype turned up many times. The chain carries TRBV6-6 and TRBJ1-2; D gene unclear. The germline V gene has CDR1 MNHNY and CDR2 SVGAGI (reference sequence). V lost 1 base and J lost 0, with 15 bases in between. The CDR3 totals 17 residues. CDR3 sequence: CASSYWGGLESNYGYTF. CDR3 nucleotide sequence: TGTGCCAGCAGTTACTGGGGAGGTTTGGAGTCTAACTATGGCTACACCTTC.

The sample holds many counts of this clonotype. This chain uses TRBV7-6 with TRBJ2-2, with D perhaps matching TRBD2 (5 bases). The CDR3 is made up of 14 amino acids. Trimming shortened V by 9 bases and J by 5 bases, and 16 bases separated the two germline ends. Germline CDR1 and CDR2: SGHVS and FNYEAQ. DNA for the CDR3: TGTGCCAGTCAGAGGACTCCTACGACCGGGGAGCTGTTTTTT. Protein: CASQRTPTTGELFF.

This clonotype appeared many times. The rearrangement joins TRBV21-1 to TRBJ2-5; the D call TRBD1 from the table was never checked on the DNA. TRBV21-1 is labeled a pseudogene. This CDR3 contains 14 residues. This CDR3 reads CASHRRGGRETQYF. The CDR3 DNA is TGTGCCAGCCACAGGAGGGGGGGACGAGAGACCCAGTACTTC.

This clonotype was seen ten or more times. CDR3 bases: TGCAGTGCTAGGGGCCAGCTTTACAATGAGCAGTTCTTC. This codes for CSARGQLYNEQFF. The rearrangement links TRBV20-1 to TRBJ2-1; no clear D gene. The V end was cut by 3 bases, the J end by 4 bases, with 10 bases between. CDR1 is DFQATT and CDR2 is SNEGSKA in the germline V gene (reference sequence). The CDR3 loop spans 13 amino acids.

V gene TRBV7-9 combines with J gene TRBJ2-1, with 7 bases lining up with TRBD1. CDR1 is SEHNR and CDR2 is FQNEAQ in the germline V gene (reference sequence). The V and J ends lost 0 bases and 12 bases, in that order; junction bases with no gene match: 2. This CDR3 spans 12 amino acids. The CDR3 protein is CASSLAGGRQFF. Written as DNA, the CDR3 is TGTGCCAGCAGCTTAGCAGGGGGCAGGCAGTTCTTC. The complete variable domain, with remaining parts taken from reference TRBV7-9 and TRBJ2-1, reads DTGVSQNPRHKITKRGQNVTFRCDPISEHNRLYWYRQTLGQGPEFLTYFQNEAQLEKSRLLSDRFSAERPKGSFSTLEIQRTEQGDSAMYLCASSLAGGRQFFGPGTRLTVL.

This clonotype was counted at least ten times. The chain has TRBV5-1 and TRBJ1-1; D gene ambiguous. This CDR3 is 13 amino acids long. V was shortened by 0 bases and J by 8 bases, with 11 bases between the two germline ends. Per the germline V gene, CDR1 is SGHRS and CDR2 is YFSETQ. The DNA of the CDR3 is TGCGCCAGCAGCTTGGAGGTGGGGTTGGAAGCTTTCTTT. This gives the protein CASSLEVGLEAFF.

The J gene is TRBJ2-7, the V gene TRBV5-4; D is perhaps TRBD1 or TRBD2 (5 bases each). There are 16 residues in the CDR3. V was shortened by 0 bases and J by 2 bases, with 15 bases between the two germline ends. CDR1 is SGHNT, CDR2 YYREEE, per germline (reference sequence). CDR3 sequence (DNA): TGTGCCAGCAGCTTGGTCGTGGGGACGACCGCCTACGAGCAGTACTTC. This sequence encodes CASSLVVGTTAYEQYF. Looking up the rest from reference TRBV5-4 and TRBJ2-7 gives the full variable domain: ETGVTQSPTHLIKTRGQQVTLRCSSQSGHNTVSWYQQALGQGPQFIFQYYREEENGRGNFPPRFSGLQFPNYSSELNVNALELDDSALYLCASSLVVGTTAYEQYFGPGTRLTVT.

This clonotype was observed many times. The chain carries TRBV7-9 and TRBJ2-7; TRBD2 agrees at 8 bases. The trim removed 5 bases at V and 0 bases at J, leaving 9 bases unmatched. This CDR3 spans 16 amino acids. Germline loops: CDR1 SEHNR, CDR2 FQNEAQ (reference sequence). The CDR3 protein is CASSHIAGTSSYEQYF. DNA for the CDR3: TGTGCCAGCAGCCATATAGCGGGGACAAGCTCCTACGAGCAGTACTTC.

V is TRBV5-1 and J is TRBJ1-2, with 7 positions matching TRBD1. The ends lost 4 bases at V and 4 bases at J; junction bases unmatched: 10. CDR1 and CDR2 (germline): SGHRS, YFSETQ. This CDR3 spans 15 amino acids. The CDR3 region has the DNA TGCGCCAGCAGCCCGGTCATAGGGGGCGGCTATGGCTACACCTTC. It yields the protein CASSPVIGGGYGYTF.

The table lists this clonotype with many counts. The genes are TRBV5-5 and TRBJ1-1; TRBD1 is a possible D gene (5 bases). The CDR3 is 13 amino acids. Per germline, CDR1 SGHKS and CDR2 YYEKEE (reference sequence). Trimming took 0 bases from V and 4 from J, leaving 7 bases between them. The CDR3 DNA reads TGTGCCAGCAGCTTGGTCAGGGCCACTGAAGCTTTCTTT. Its translation: CASSLVRATEAFF.

The genes are TRBV25-1 and TRBJ1-2; TRBD1 might be the D (5 bases). The V gene lost 8 bases and the J gene lost 8 bases, with 21 bases spanning the gap. Germline V gene lookup returns CDR1 MGHDK and CDR2 SYGVNS. CDR3 length: 14 amino acids. The CDR3 bases are TGTGCCAGCGTCGCCGGGAGGGGAGAAAACGGCTACACCTTC. Its protein is CASVAGRGENGYTF.

This clonotype was counted at least ten times. The chain is built from TRBV20-1 and TRBJ2-1; 7 positions agree with TRBD1. The CDR3 contains 13 residues. J lost 2 bases, V lost 6 bases, and 4 bases had no gene match. Germline assignment: CDR1 DFQATT and CDR2 SNEGSKA (reference sequence). The CDR3 DNA reads as TGCAGTGCCCGGACAGGAACCTACAATGAGCAGTTCTTC. Encoded protein: CSARTGTYNEQFF.

This clonotype was seen at least ten times. The rearrangement links TRBV6-1 to TRBJ1-6; tentatively, D is TRBD1 (6 bases). V lost 2 bases and J lost 6, with 11 bases in between. The CDR3 runs 15 residues. Looked up from germline, CDR1 is MNHNS and CDR2 is SASEGT. CDR3 protein: CASSERTASNSPLHF. For the CDR3, the DNA is TGTGCCAGCAGTGAACGGACAGCGTCTAATTCACCCCTCCACTTT.

The CDR3 DNA reads TGTGCCAGCAGTGGGCAGGACTCGAGGAATGAGCAGTTCTTC. Encoded protein: CASSGQDSRNEQFF. The chain employs TRBV2 and TRBJ2-1; D possibly corresponds to TRBD2 (5 bases). Germline assignment: CDR1 SNHLY and CDR2 FYNNEI. The V end lost 4 bases, the J end lost 7 bases, and 14 bases lay between the germline ends. The CDR3 consists of 14 residues.

About this clonotype itself: A read error may explain this, as a much larger clone is one base away. The rearrangement links TRBV15 to TRBJ1-6; D gene ambiguous. Germline V CDR1 and CDR2: LNHNV, YYDKDF (reference sequence). The CDR3 loop spans 15 amino acids. The CDR3 loop reads CATSRSAESNSPPHF. In nucleotides, the CDR3 is TGTGCCACCAGCAGATCCGCGGAGAGTAATTCACCCCCCCACTTT.

A few counts support this clonotype. V is TRBV6-5 and J is TRBJ1-1; D is unresolved. Germline CDR1 is MNHEY and CDR2 is SVGAGI. The CDR3 length is 16 residues. V lost 0 bases and J lost 0, with 11 bases in between. The CDR3 region has the DNA TGTGCCAGCAGTTACTCGAAACAGCAAATGAACACTGAAGCTTTCTTT. Protein sequence: CASSYSKQQMNTEAFF.

This clonotype was counted many times. The V call is TRBV7-2, the J call TRBJ1-6; TRBD1 agrees at 9 bases. After removal of 8 bases from V and 7 bases from J, the junction contained 6 bases not matched to a gene. This CDR3 comprises 14 residues. Germline CDR1 is SGHTA and CDR2 is FQGNSA. DNA for the CDR3: TGTGCCAGCCGAGGGACAGGGTTAAATTCACCCCTCCACTTT. This translates into CASRGTGLNSPLHF.

This chain uses TRBV27 with TRBJ1-5; 7 positions agree with TRBD1. This CDR3 has 17 residues. Per germline, CDR1 MNHEY and CDR2 SMNVEV (reference sequence). V shed 6 bases, J shed 2 bases, and the junction held 13 bases outside the gene matches. The DNA of the CDR3 is TGTGCCAGCAGCCCTACGACAGGGCTTGGGGGCAATCAGCCCCAGCATTTT. Translation: CASSPTTGLGGNQPQHF.

In its sample, this clonotype was seen many times. The V and J genes are TRBV7-9 and TRBJ1-1; possible D gene TRBD1, 6 bases. The CDR3 has 15 residues. CDR1 SEHNR and CDR2 FQNEAQ come from the germline V gene (reference sequence). V lost 5 bases, J lost 2 bases, and 15 bases lay in between. The CDR3 spells CASSRLGQKNTEAFF. The CDR3 DNA reads as TGTGCCAGCAGCCGGTTAGGACAGAAAAACACTGAAGCTTTCTTT.

Ten or more counts support this clonotype. The chain uses TRBV11-2 and TRBJ1-2; D is perhaps TRBD1 (5 bases). Germline-derived CDR1 and CDR2 are SGHAT and FQNNGV. V was trimmed by 1 base and J by 4 bases, leaving 13 bases between them. CDR3 size: 15 residues. CDR3 in amino acids: CASSLAGQGAYGYTF. The CDR3 nucleotides read TGTGCCAGCAGCTTAGCTGGCCAGGGTGCCTATGGCTACACCTTC.